Included here is one T cell receptor (beta chain) sequence, with context. Clones were sequenced by immunoSEQ multiplex PCR, and TCRdb holds only the in-frame ones, with some missing. The repertoire holds about 14,000 clones, with roughly four fifths as singletons. This record comes from a study of technical replicates of blood from a few donors. The germline gives CDR1 GTSNPN, CDR2 SVGIG (reference sequence). The CDR3 loop spans 14 amino acids. V gave up 2 bases and J gave up 5 bases; unmatched junction bases: 4. This sequence was found in a human donor in good health. The chain couples TRBV30 to TRBJ1-5, with 9 bases fitting TRBD1. Sample: PBMCs. The CDR3 spells CAWSIGTGHQPQHF. DNA for the CDR3: TGTGCCTGGAGTATTGGGACAGGGCATCAGCCCCAGCATTTT. Variable domain in full (rest from reference TRBV30 and TRBJ1-5): SQTIHQWPATLVQPVGSPLSLECTVEGTSNPNLYWYRQAAGRGLQLLFYSVGIGQISSEVPQNLSASRPQDRQFILSSKKLLLSDSGFYLCAWSIGTGHQPQHFGDGTRLSIL.